Included here is one TCR beta chain sequence, with context. Its target is not known. The entry originates in a study of T cell responses to AZD1222 COVID-19 vaccine. About the research overall: The study pooled second doses at about 4 or about 12 weeks.

Regarding the study as a whole: The CD4 TCRs associated with vaccination extended across spike and predominated at 160-218 and 743-854. Donors were chiefly white British, with a greater number of females, and clonal diversity was perhaps underestimated.

Germline loops: CDR1 MNHEY, CDR2 SMNVEV (reference sequence). After removal of 4 bases from V and 5 bases from J, the junction contained 7 bases not matched to a gene. CDR3 length: 14 residues. Generated by immunoSEQ multiplex PCR, the TCRdb table keeps only in-frame clones and is missing some. The sample lists over 150,000 clones, roughly 90% occurring once. The receptor comes from an adult in good health. V is TRBV27 and J is TRBJ2-7; 8 bases line up with TRBD1. The source material was peripheral blood, sampled on day 0 of AZD1222 vaccination. CDR3: CASSSGQGMDEQYF. The CDR3 region has the DNA TGTGCCAGCAGTTCCGGACAGGGCATGGACGAGCAGTACTTC.